This T cell receptor beta chain is drawn from a study of shared clonotypes between healthy human individuals. Notes on this clone: Antigen unknown.

From germline, CDR1 is MDHEN and CDR2 SYDVKM. This CDR3 is 16 amino acids long. V was shortened by 2 bases and J by 0 bases, with 13 bases between the two germline ends. General study results and limits: Against clonotypes common to all four donors, non-shared ones had lower generation probabilities.

Repertoires were generated with immunoSEQ multiplex PCR, while TCRdb's copy carries only in-frame clones and drops some. The sample lists 400,000 to 600,000 clones, around 96% seen once, with approximately 0.067% in the top ten. Sequencing used naive CD4+ T cells sorted from blood. Subset of the sample: CD45RA+ positively selected. The source is a woman aged 30 to 39 in good health. V and J are TRBV28 and TRBJ2-5; TRBD2 might be the D (6 bases). The CDR3 is CASSLGLVADQETQYF. The CDR3 DNA follows: TGTGCCAGCAGTTTAGGTCTAGTAGCGGACCAAGAGACCCAGTACTTC.